A single sample is the source of the 32 T cell receptor beta chains below, sequenced in a study of Graves' ophthalmopathy and Graves' hyperthyroidism. The sequenced template was RNA, covering the TCR beta CDR3 region. A first-round RT-PCR used HTBI primers, followed by a second-round multiplex PCR. TCRdb passed the multiplex PCR reads through MiXCR, listing each CDR3 protein once. The sample has 600,000 to 700,000 distinct CDR3 sequences; roughly 39% are singletons. Sequenced material: peripheral blood. The receptor set was obtained from an adult man with Graves' ophthalmopathy.

This clonotype appeared once. Here the CDR3 reads CASSRDSGGQNTGELFF. CDR3 DNA: TGTGCCAGCAGCCGGGATAGCGGGGGCCAAAACACCGGGGAGCTGTTTTTT. The V call is TRBV2, the J call TRBJ2-2; 9 bases are shared with TRBD2. Germline-derived CDR1 and CDR2 are SNHLY and FYNNEI. V dropped 6 bases and J dropped 2; count of bases not matched to a gene: 10. The CDR3 length is 17 residues.

As for this clonotype: A much larger clone is a single base away; this may be a read error. The rearrangement uses TRBV11-1 and TRBJ2-7, with TRBD2 matching over 9 bases. J was trimmed by 0 bases and V by 5 bases; bases with no gene match: 8. Looked up from germline, CDR1 is SGHAT and CDR2 is FQDESV (reference sequence). The CDR3 spans 16 residues. CDR3 protein: CASSPVDSGSSYEQYF. CDR3 DNA sequence: TGTGCCAGCAGCCCAGTAGATAGCGGGAGCTCCTACGAGCAGTACTTC. Supplemented by reference TRBV11-1 and TRBJ2-7, the full variable domain reads EAEVAQSPRYKITEKSQAVAFWCDPISGHATLYWYRQILGQGPELLVQFQDESVVDDSQLPKDRFSAERLKGVDSTLKIQPAELGDSAMYLCASSPVDSGSSYEQYFGPGTRLTVT.

This clonotype was seen at least ten times. The gene calls are TRBV12-3 or TRBV12-4 and TRBJ1-5; D is uncertain. The V end was cut by 2 bases, the J end by 1 base, with 9 bases between. The CDR3 extends over 15 amino acids. The CDR3 region is CASSLRGFSNQPQHF. CDR3 DNA: TGTGCCAGCAGTTTACGGGGTTTCAGCAATCAGCCCCAGCATTTT.

The chain uses TRBV10-3 and TRBJ2-5, with 8 bases matching TRBD1. In germline, CDR1 is ENHRY, CDR2 SYGVKD. V shed 3 bases, J shed 5 bases, and the junction held 11 bases outside the gene matches. The CDR3 spans 16 residues. CDR3 DNA sequence: TGTGCCATCAGTGAAGCGCTGGCAGGGGGCGTGGAGACCCAGTACTTC. Translating gives CAISEALAGGVETQYF.

Concerning this clonotype: With a much larger clone just one base away, this may be a read error. The gene calls are TRBV7-9 and TRBJ1-1; D is ambiguous. Trimming took off 5 bases at V and 8 bases at J, with 15 bases between the two ends. Germline assignment: CDR1 SEHNR and CDR2 FQNEAQ (reference sequence). This CDR3 is 13 amino acids long. The CDR3 DNA is TGTGCCAGCAGCCAAGATGCGGCAAGCGAAGCTTTCTTT. This sequence encodes CASSQDAASEAFF.

At least ten counts were recorded for this clonotype. The chain joins TRBV19 to TRBJ2-7, with 9 bases that match TRBD1. This CDR3 has 14 residues. CDR1 and CDR2 (germline): LNHDA, SQIVND (reference sequence). J gave up 3 bases and V 4 bases, and 4 bases lay outside the gene matches. The CDR3, as DNA: TGTGCCAGTAGTACTACAGGGGGCTACTACGAGCAGTACTTC. It translates to CASSTTGGYYEQYF.

The genes are TRBV7-8 and TRBJ1-3, with TRBD1 identical over 9 bases. The CDR3 is 15 amino acids. V lost 5 bases, J lost 2 bases, and 4 bases stayed unmatched. Looked up from germline, CDR1 is SGHVS and CDR2 is FQNEAQ. The CDR3 nucleotides are TGTGCCAGCAGCACAGACAGGGGGACTGGAAACACCATATATTTT. It specifies CASSTDRGTGNTIYF.

The chain joins TRBV24-1 to TRBJ2-5, with 7 bases matching TRBD1. TRBJ2-1 matches the DNA end more closely, so the J call is doubtful. CDR1 is KGHDR and CDR2 is SFDVKD in the germline V gene. The CDR3 spans 15 residues. In nucleotides, the CDR3 is TGTGCCACCAGTGATCCGGACAGGATCGGGAATGAGCAGTTCTTC. Its protein is CATSDPDRIGNEQFF.

This clonotype has more than one count but fewer than ten. This rearrangement joins TRBV4-1 to TRBJ1-5; maybe TRBD1 (5 bases). Germline V gene sequence: CDR1 MGHRA, CDR2 YSYEKL. The CDR3 covers 19 residues. Deletions cut 1 base from V and 5 bases from J, with 24 bases between. CDR3 DNA: TGCGCCAGCAGCCAAGTACCAGCAGGGTCTACAGTTAAGGATCAGCCCCAGCATTTT. Translated, it gives CASSQVPAGSTVKDQPQHF.

This clonotype has only one observation. The chain has TRBV10-3 and TRBJ1-2, with 7 nucleotides matching TRBD1. V gave up 5 bases and J gave up 8 bases; unmatched junction bases: 2. CDR3 length: 11 residues. Germline assignment: CDR1 ENHRY and CDR2 SYGVKD. CDR3 coding DNA: TGTGCCATCAGTCGGGACAGCGGCTACACCTTC. The encoded protein is CAISRDSGYTF.

The chain links TRBV9 to TRBJ1-2, with D perhaps matching TRBD1 (5 bases). The CDR3 is made up of 16 amino acids. V was clipped by 4 bases and J by 0 bases, with 16 bases between them. Germline V gene data show CDR1 as SGDLS and CDR2 as YYNGEE. The CDR3 region has the DNA TGTGCCAGCAGCCCATGGGGGACGGATACTAACTATGGCTACACCTTC. Translating it yields CASSPWGTDTNYGYTF.

This clonotype was counted at least ten times. The chain recombines TRBV5-1 with TRBJ1-5; D is undetermined. This CDR3 is 14 amino acids long. CDR1 is SGHRS, CDR2 YFSETQ, per germline. Trimming took off 0 bases at V and 3 bases at J, with 7 bases between the two ends. CDR3: CASSLDGINQPQHF. The CDR3 DNA reads as TGCGCCAGCAGCTTGGACGGGATCAATCAGCCCCAGCATTTT.

The sample holds many counts of this clonotype. The chain combines TRBV5-1 with TRBJ1-2; D gene ambiguous. The CDR3 consists of 14 residues. Trimming pared 0 bases from V and 4 bases from J, leaving 10 bases between. Germline V lookup: CDR1 SGHRS, CDR2 YFSETQ. As DNA, the CDR3 is TGCGCCAGCAGCTTGGGGAACCCGACCTATGGCTACACCTTC. As protein: CASSLGNPTYGYTF. The whole variable domain, filled in from reference TRBV5-1 and TRBJ1-2, reads KAGVTQTPRYLIKTRGQQVTLSCSPISGHRSVSWYQQTPGQGLQFLFEYFSETQRNKGNFPGRFSGRQFSNSRSEMNVSTLELGDSALYLCASSLGNPTYGYTFGSGTRLTVV.

J is TRBJ1-2 and V is TRBV29-1; TRBD1 agrees at 7 bases. With V trimmed by 7 bases and J by 3 bases, 11 bases remained unmatched. The germline V gene encodes CDR1 SQVTM and CDR2 ANQGSEA. The CDR3 extends over 14 amino acids. Here the CDR3 reads CSASGGEWDYGYTF. The CDR3 DNA sequence: TGCAGCGCCTCAGGGGGAGAGTGGGACTATGGCTACACCTTC.

This clonotype was detected ten times or more. This sequence joins TRBV24-1 and TRBJ2-5; D gene unclear. Looked up from germline, CDR1 is KGHDR and CDR2 is SFDVKD. The CDR3 is made up of 15 amino acids. Trimming cost V 4 bases and J 5 bases, with 16 bases left between them. Here the CDR3 DNA reads TGTGCCACCAGTGAAGGAGAAATTGTTGGTGAGACCCAGTACTTC. This codes for CATSEGEIVGETQYF.

In regard to this clonotype: At one end, the junction sequence differs from germline, possibly due to a read error. This chain joins TRBV7-8 and TRBJ1-4; TRBD1 matches at 8 bases. The CDR3 covers 17 residues. Germline values: CDR1 SGHVS, CDR2 FQNEAQ. The CDR3 reads CASSLFPLETGEEKLVF. The CDR3 DNA is TGTGCCAGCAGCTTATTCCCCCTGGAGACAGGGGAGGAAAAACTGGTTTTT.

This clonotype was found many times. The chain employs TRBV7-9 and TRBJ1-4, with D unresolved. The germline V gene has CDR1 SEHNR and CDR2 FQNEAQ (reference sequence). V was pared by 2 bases and J by 0 bases, with 10 bases between. There are 16 residues in the CDR3. CDR3 protein: CASSLFASTTNEKLFF. For the CDR3, the DNA is TGTGCCAGCAGCTTATTTGCATCCACAACTAATGAAAAACTGTTTTTT.

The chain combines TRBV19 with TRBJ2-7; D not certain. V gave up 3 bases and J gave up 6 bases, with 3 bases separating them. CDR1 is LNHDA and CDR2 is SQIVND in the germline V gene (reference sequence). This CDR3 is built from 10 residues. The CDR3 loop is CASSMGEQYF. The CDR3 nucleotides are TGTGCCAGTAGTATGGGCGAGCAGTACTTC.

This clonotype has at least ten counts. The V gene is TRBV7-9, the J gene TRBJ2-7; possible D gene TRBD1, 5 bases. Germline V CDR1 and CDR2: SEHNR, FQNEAQ (reference sequence). The CDR3 is made up of 13 amino acids. V lost 3 bases to trimming and J lost 9 bases, with 15 bases between them. For the CDR3, the DNA is TGTGCCAGCAGCTTCATCCCACAGGCGTTGCAGTACTTC. Encoded protein: CASSFIPQALQYF.

This clonotype occurred many times. The V and J genes are TRBV7-6 and TRBJ2-7, with D possibly being TRBD1 or TRBD2 (5 bases each). CDR1 and CDR2 (germline): SGHVS, FNYEAQ. The length of the CDR3 is 13 residues. V lost 3 bases and J lost 5, with 11 bases in between. CDR3 DNA: TGTGCCAGCAGCTTGAAGGGGAGCGACGAGCAGTACTTC. It specifies CASSLKGSDEQYF. Drawing the rest from reference TRBV7-6 and TRBJ2-7, the complete variable domain is GAGVSQSPRYKVTKRGQDVALRCDPISGHVSLYWYRQALGQGPEFLTYFNYEAQQDKSGLPNDRFSAERPEGSISTLTIQRTEQRDSAMYRCASSLKGSDEQYFGPGTRLTVT.

This clonotype was detected ten times or more. This chain joins TRBV14 and TRBJ1-5; no definite D call. Germline V gene lookup returns CDR1 SGHDN and CDR2 FVKESK. CDR3 length: 14 amino acids. V was trimmed by 4 bases and J by 5 bases, leaving 12 bases between them. The CDR3 sequence is CASSPHGFDQPQHF. The CDR3 DNA reads as TGTGCCAGCAGCCCGCACGGGTTCGATCAGCCCCAGCATTTT. Looking up the rest from reference TRBV14 and TRBJ1-5 gives the full variable domain: EAGVTQFPSHSVIEKGQTVTLRCDPISGHDNLYWYRRVMGKEIKFLLHFVKESKQDESGMPNNRFLAERTGGTYSTLKVQPAELEDSGVYFCASSPHGFDQPQHFGDGTRLSIL.

The rearrangement uses TRBV12-3 or TRBV12-4 and TRBJ1-2; D is ambiguous. The CDR3 length is 13 residues. Trimming shortened V by 5 bases and J by 5 bases, and 12 bases separated the two germline ends. CDR3 amino acids: CASSRTIFYGYTF. CDR3 coding DNA: TGTGCCAGCAGTCGCACAATCTTTTATGGCTACACCTTC.

The V call is TRBV5-1, the J call TRBJ1-2, with 7 nucleotides matching TRBD1. There are 14 residues in the CDR3. Per germline, CDR1 SGHRS and CDR2 YFSETQ. V lost 0 bases and J lost 8; bases outside the gene matches: 7. CDR3 nucleotides: TGCGCCAGCAGCTTGGAGACAGGGAGTGGCGGCTACACCTTC. Translation gives CASSLETGSGGYTF.

V is TRBV7-6 and J is TRBJ1-1; D is undetermined. The CDR3 spans 10 residues. From germline, CDR1 is SGHVS and CDR2 FNYEAQ. DNA for the CDR3: TGTGCTAGAGACACCTTTGAAGCTTTCTTT. Residues: CARDTFEAFF.

This clonotype occurred many times. This chain joins TRBV14 and TRBJ1-6; maybe TRBD1 (6 bases). Trimming took 2 bases from V and 6 from J, leaving 8 bases between them. In germline, CDR1 is SGHDN, CDR2 FVKESK. This CDR3 comprises 14 residues. The CDR3, as DNA: TGTGCCAGCAGCCAACAGGGGAGTAATTCACCCCTCCACTTT. Its translation: CASSQQGSNSPLHF. The whole variable domain, remainder taken from reference TRBV14 and TRBJ1-6, is EAGVTQFPSHSVIEKGQTVTLRCDPISGHDNLYWYRRVMGKEIKFLLHFVKESKQDESGMPNNRFLAERTGGTYSTLKVQPAELEDSGVYFCASSQQGSNSPLHFGNGTRLTVT.

The count of this clonotype is one. The chain couples TRBV3-1 to TRBJ2-7, with TRBD2 matching 12 bases. There are 16 residues in the CDR3. V lost 4 bases and J lost 4; bases outside the gene matches: 8. Looked up from germline, CDR1 is LGHDT and CDR2 is YNNKEL (reference sequence). DNA for the CDR3: TGTGCCAGCAGCCCCTGGACTAGCGGGGTGTCGTACGAGCAGTACTTC. It yields the protein CASSPWTSGVSYEQYF.

This clonotype was observed many times. This chain joins TRBV29-1 and TRBJ1-2; 7 bases map to TRBD1. This CDR3 contains 15 residues. Trimming cost V 4 bases and J 1 base; bases outside gene matches: 9. Germline V lookup: CDR1 SQVTM, CDR2 ANQGSEA. The CDR3 coding sequence is TGCAGCGTTGTCCTCCGGGACAGTGATAACTATGGCTACACCTTC. Its protein is CSVVLRDSDNYGYTF. Drawing the rest from reference TRBV29-1 and TRBJ1-2, the complete variable domain is SAVISQKPSRDICQRGTSLTIQCQVDSQVTMMFWYRQQPGQSLTLIATANQGSEATYESGFVIDKFPISRPNLTFSTLTVSNMSPEDSSIYLCSVVLRDSDNYGYTFGSGTRLTVV.

V is TRBV15 and J is TRBJ2-7; 8 nucleotides align to TRBD2. This CDR3 has 17 residues. Germline V gives CDR1 LNHNV, CDR2 YYDKDF (reference sequence). The junction had 12 bases not matched to a gene; V was cut back by 3 bases and J by 2 bases. CDR3 residues: CATSSLPRLASPYEQYF. CDR3 sequence (DNA): TGTGCCACCAGCAGTTTACCCCGACTAGCGAGCCCCTACGAGCAGTACTTC.

The chain carries TRBV9 and TRBJ2-5; D tentatively fits TRBD1 or TRBD2 (5 bases each). This CDR3 has 16 amino acids. V gave up 2 bases and J gave up 2 bases, with 16 bases separating them. Per germline, CDR1 SGDLS and CDR2 YYNGEE. CDR3 residues: CASSVEPGPLQETQYF. The CDR3 nucleotides are TGTGCCAGCAGCGTGGAGCCGGGACCATTACAAGAGACCCAGTACTTC.

This clonotype occurred many times. This chain links TRBV29-1 with TRBJ2-5; D remains ambiguous. The length of the CDR3 is 14 residues. With 6 bases removed from V and 4 bases from J, the gap between germline ends came to 18 bases. The germline V gene has CDR1 SQVTM and CDR2 ANQGSEA. The CDR3 loop reads CSVENSGWGETQYF. CDR3 DNA: TGCAGCGTCGAAAACTCAGGCTGGGGAGAGACCCAGTACTTC. Full variable domain (outside the CDR3, taken from reference TRBV29-1 and TRBJ2-5): SAVISQKPSRDICQRGTSLTIQCQVDSQVTMMFWYRQQPGQSLTLIATANQGSEATYESGFVIDKFPISRPNLTFSTLTVSNMSPEDSSIYLCSVENSGWGETQYFGPGTRLLVL.

In its sample, this clonotype was seen once. The chain employs TRBV5-5 and TRBJ2-6; D perhaps matches TRBD1 (5 bases). This CDR3 region has 15 residues. CDR1 is SGHKS, CDR2 YYEKEE, per germline (reference sequence). The V gene lost 10 bases and the J gene lost 0 bases, with 14 bases spanning the gap. The chain's CDR3 is CAFDRGFSGANVLTF. CDR3 bases: TGTGCCTTTGACAGAGGATTCTCTGGGGCCAACGTCCTGACTTTC.

This clonotype has ten or more counts. V is TRBV25-1 and J is TRBJ1-6, with 10 bases lining up with TRBD1. Germline V gives CDR1 MGHDK, CDR2 SYGVNS. Losses at the gene ends were 9 bases for V and 15 bases for J; bases not matched to a gene: 14. The CDR3 runs 14 residues. Here the CDR3 DNA reads TGTGCCAGTGGGTCCGGGACAGGGGAGGATATCCTCCACTTT. Translating gives CASGSGTGEDILHF.